This TCR beta chain was sequenced during a study of T cell responses to AZD1222 COVID-19 vaccine. The germline V and J ends were trimmed by 2 bases and 3 bases, with 12 bases remaining between them. Germline V gene data show CDR1 as SGHDT and CDR2 as YYEEEE. The length of the CDR3 is 14 residues. Repertoires were generated with immunoSEQ multiplex PCR, while TCRdb's copy carries only in-frame clones and drops some. Of roughly 100,000 clones in the sample, 89% are singletons; the top ten hold approximately 1.5%. The chain recombines TRBV5-6 with TRBJ2-7; D is tentatively TRBD1 or TRBD2 (5 bases each). This specimen was peripheral blood, taken on day 0 of AZD1222 vaccination. The source of this sequence is an adult in good health. The DNA for the CDR3 is TGTGCCAGCAGCTTTGGGGACCCAAACTACGAGCAGTACTTC. Translating gives CASSFGDPNYEQYF.